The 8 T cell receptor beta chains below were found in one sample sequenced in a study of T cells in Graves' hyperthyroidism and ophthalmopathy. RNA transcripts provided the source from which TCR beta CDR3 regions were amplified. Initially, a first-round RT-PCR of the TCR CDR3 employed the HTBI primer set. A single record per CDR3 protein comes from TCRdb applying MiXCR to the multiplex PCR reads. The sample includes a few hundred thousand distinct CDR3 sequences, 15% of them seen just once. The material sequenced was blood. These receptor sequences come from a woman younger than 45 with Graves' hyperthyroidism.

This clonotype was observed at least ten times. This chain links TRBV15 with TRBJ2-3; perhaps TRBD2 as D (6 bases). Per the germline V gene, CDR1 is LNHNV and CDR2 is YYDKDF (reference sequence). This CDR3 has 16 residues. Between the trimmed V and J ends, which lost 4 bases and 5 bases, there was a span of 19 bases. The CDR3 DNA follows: TGTGCCACCAGCAATCTTCGACTAGTGGTTGGAGATACGCAGTATTTT. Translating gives CATSNLRLVVGDTQYF.

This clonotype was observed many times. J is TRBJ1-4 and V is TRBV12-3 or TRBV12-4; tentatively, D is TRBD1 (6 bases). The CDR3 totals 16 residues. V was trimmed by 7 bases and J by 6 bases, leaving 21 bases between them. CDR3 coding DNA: TGTGCCAGCACCCTGGGGCAGGGGCGAACCCATGAAAAACTGTTTTTT. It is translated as CASTLGQGRTHEKLFF.

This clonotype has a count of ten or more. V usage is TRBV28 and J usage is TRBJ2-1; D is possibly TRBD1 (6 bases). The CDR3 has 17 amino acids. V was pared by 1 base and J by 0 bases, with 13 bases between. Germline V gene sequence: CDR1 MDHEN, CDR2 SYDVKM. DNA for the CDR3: TGTGCCAGCAGTTTATTTAAGGGGGACCACTCCTACAATGAGCAGTTCTTC. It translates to CASSLFKGDHSYNEQFF.

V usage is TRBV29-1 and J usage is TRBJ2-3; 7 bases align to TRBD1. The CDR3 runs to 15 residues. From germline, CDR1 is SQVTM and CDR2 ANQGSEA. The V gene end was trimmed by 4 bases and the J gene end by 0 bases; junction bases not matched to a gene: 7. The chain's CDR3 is CSVAPYRGSTDTQYF. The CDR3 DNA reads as TGCAGCGTTGCCCCATACAGGGGTAGCACAGATACGCAGTATTTT.

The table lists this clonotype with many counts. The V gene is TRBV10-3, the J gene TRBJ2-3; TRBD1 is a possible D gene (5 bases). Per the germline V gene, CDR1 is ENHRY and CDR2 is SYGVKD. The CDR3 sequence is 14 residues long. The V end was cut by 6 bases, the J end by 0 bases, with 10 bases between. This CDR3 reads CAIRKTVSTDTQYF. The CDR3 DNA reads TGTGCCATCAGGAAGACAGTGAGCACAGATACGCAGTATTTT.

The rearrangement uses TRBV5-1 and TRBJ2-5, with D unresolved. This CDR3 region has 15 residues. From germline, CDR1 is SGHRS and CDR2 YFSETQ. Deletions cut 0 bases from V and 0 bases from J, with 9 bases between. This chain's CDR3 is CASSLDSGYQETQYF. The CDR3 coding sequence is TGCGCCAGCAGCTTGGACAGTGGGTACCAAGAGACCCAGTACTTC.

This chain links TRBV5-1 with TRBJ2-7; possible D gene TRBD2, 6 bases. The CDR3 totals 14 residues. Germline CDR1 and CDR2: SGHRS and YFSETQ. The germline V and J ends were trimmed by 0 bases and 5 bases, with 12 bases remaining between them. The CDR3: CASSLGREVDEQYF. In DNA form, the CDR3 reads TGCGCCAGCAGCTTGGGGAGGGAAGTGGACGAGCAGTACTTC.

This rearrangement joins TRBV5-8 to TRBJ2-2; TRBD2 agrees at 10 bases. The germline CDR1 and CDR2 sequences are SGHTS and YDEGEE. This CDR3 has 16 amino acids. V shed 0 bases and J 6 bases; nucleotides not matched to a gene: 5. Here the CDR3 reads CASSLDASGRAGELFF. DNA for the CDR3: TGTGCCAGCAGCTTGGATGCCAGCGGGAGGGCCGGGGAGCTGTTTTTT.